Below, one TCR beta chain is given with its context. Its specificity is not known. It was focal radiation plus CTLA-4 blockade with ipilimumab that patients with chemo-refractory metastatic non-small-cell lung cancer received. The source of the sample is a study of radiotherapy plus CTLA-4 blockade in lung cancer. Study results and limitations: Early shifts in blood T cell clones, with interferon-beta, reportedly predicted response best. Clones of tumor-derived TCRs expanded in blood after radiotherapy plus ipilimumab.

The CDR3 is made up of 14 amino acids. Germline CDR1 SGDLS, CDR2 YYNGEE. V shed 2 bases and J 6 bases; nucleotides not matched to a gene: 4. Libraries were prepared by immunoSEQ multiplex PCR; TCRdb keeps only in-frame clonotypes and omits some of them. Of about 72,000 clones listed, around four fifths are singletons. The receptor's source is a human donor with non-small cell lung cancer who had a complete response to radiotherapy plus ipilimumab. The sequencing used peripheral blood, collected from a patient treated with radiotherapy plus ipilimumab. The chain uses TRBV9 and TRBJ2-2; 7 bases align to TRBD1. This chain's CDR3 is CASSVRTGSGELFF. The CDR3 nucleotides are TGTGCCAGCAGCGTTAGGACAGGATCCGGGGAGCTGTTTTTT. Full variable domain (missing parts from reference TRBV9 and TRBJ2-2): DSGVTQTPKHLITATGQRVTLRCSPRSGDLSVYWYQQSLDQGLQFLIQYYNGEERAKGNILERFSAQQFPDLHSELNLSSLELGDSALYFCASSVRTGSGELFFGEGSRLTVL.